The 31 T cell receptor beta chains given below trace back to one sample, sequenced in a study of vaccination effects on CD4 cells after COVID-19. Repertoires were generated with immunoSEQ multiplex PCR, while TCRdb's copy carries only in-frame clones and drops some. The table lists around 32,000 clones, more than 55% of them singletons, with about 8.4% in the top ten. These TCRs' antigens remain unknown. Sequencing in the ViraFEST assay came after antigen-specific CD4+ T cells had been expanded with viral peptide pools, which were used to stimulate PBMC. Subsequent to a culture period of 10 to 11 days, CD4+ T cells were isolated. Each participant was administered two doses of either the BNT162b2 or the mRNA-1273 vaccine. This material consisted of CD4+ T cells from PBMCs cultured with SARS-CoV-2 spike peptides, taken after COVID-19 vaccination. These receptors were obtained from a human donor who received a COVID-19 vaccine.

The J gene is TRBJ2-1, the V gene TRBV5-1; TRBD1 aligns across 9 bases. Per the germline V gene, CDR1 is SGHRS and CDR2 is YFSETQ. The CDR3 runs 14 residues. Trimming took 4 bases from V and 8 from J; bases not matched to a gene: 7. CDR3 in DNA: TGCGCCAGCAGCCCCGGGACAGGGAGCCATGAGCAGTTCTTC. The encoded protein is CASSPGTGSHEQFF.

The CDR3 DNA sequence: TGTGCCAGCAGCGCGGGGGGGGTAGCGGGTCGGGATACGCAGTATTTT. Encoded protein: CASSAGGVAGRDTQYF. V usage is TRBV9 and J usage is TRBJ2-3; 8 positions agree with TRBD2. Losses at the gene ends were 3 bases for V and 6 bases for J; bases not matched to a gene: 12. Germline lookup yields CDR1 SGDLS and CDR2 YYNGEE. The CDR3 covers 16 residues.

This chain uses TRBV5-1 with TRBJ1-2; D unresolved. There are 13 residues in the CDR3. Trimming removed 3 bases from V and 1 base from J, with 7 bases in between. Germline lookup yields CDR1 SGHRS and CDR2 YFSETQ. The DNA of the CDR3 is TGCGCCAGCAGCTCGACCGATAACTATGGCTACACCTTC. The encoded protein is CASSSTDNYGYTF.

Here the CDR3 DNA reads TGTGCCAGCAGCCCTACCGGGACTGTACTTTATCAGCCCCAGCATTTT. Amino acid sequence: CASSPTGTVLYQPQHF. The chain combines TRBV5-8 with TRBJ1-5, with D possibly being TRBD1 (5 bases). V shed 4 bases and J shed 5 bases, with 19 bases lying between them. Looked up from germline, CDR1 is SGHTS and CDR2 is YDEGEE. CDR3 length: 16 residues.

This chain uses TRBV3-1 (or the pseudogene TRBV3-2) with TRBJ1-1, with D hard to call. The CDR3 has 13 amino acids. V was trimmed by 1 base and J by 3 bases, leaving 6 bases between them. The V gene's germline CDR1 is LGHDT and CDR2 YNNKEL (reference sequence). The CDR3 sequence is CASSQARYTEAFF. The CDR3 coding sequence is TGTGCCAGCAGCCAAGCTAGGTACACTGAAGCTTTCTTT.

This clone was observed a few times. The rearrangement joins TRBV4-2 to TRBJ2-7; no firm D call. V shed 0 bases and J shed 2 bases, with 5 bases lying between them. Germline-derived CDR1 and CDR2 are LGHNA and YNFKEQ. The CDR3 runs to 13 residues. The CDR3 DNA sequence: TGTGCCAGCAGCCAAGATGTGGCCTACGAGCAGTACTTC. It encodes CASSQDVAYEQYF.

There are a few counts of this clone. V usage is TRBV10-3 and J usage is TRBJ2-1; TRBD2 might be the D (6 bases). V gave up 7 bases and J gave up 5 bases, with 24 bases separating them. The CDR3 has 17 amino acids. CDR1 ENHRY and CDR2 SYGVKD come from the germline V gene. This CDR3 is CAITDGVGGRLNNEQFF. CDR3 nucleotide sequence: TGTGCCATCACCGACGGAGTGGGAGGCAGACTGAACAATGAGCAGTTCTTC.

The gene calls are TRBV18 and TRBJ2-3; D is unclear. CDR1 and CDR2 from the germline V gene are KGHSH and LQKENI. CDR3 length: 14 amino acids. V was trimmed by 3 bases and J by 6 bases, leaving 13 bases between them. The CDR3 sequence: CASSPYDSSDTQYF. The CDR3 nucleotides are TGTGCCAGCTCACCCTACGACTCGAGCGATACGCAGTATTTT.

This clone appeared once. The J gene is TRBJ2-2, the V gene TRBV5-1; D is perhaps TRBD1 (6 bases). V lost 0 bases, J lost 2 bases, and 11 bases lay in between. This CDR3 has 16 amino acids. CDR1 and CDR2 from the germline V gene are SGHRS and YFSETQ. The CDR3 is CASSLVGTPNTGELFF. Here the CDR3 DNA reads TGCGCCAGCAGCTTGGTTGGGACACCCAACACCGGGGAGCTGTTTTTT.

A single count supports this clone. V gene TRBV28 combines with J gene TRBJ2-5; D gene ambiguous. V was shortened by 3 bases and J by 4 bases, with 3 bases between the two germline ends. Germline values: CDR1 MDHEN, CDR2 SYDVKM. The CDR3 runs to 11 residues. The CDR3 bases are TGTGCCAGCAGTTTCATAGAGACCCAGTACTTC. The encoded protein is CASSFIETQYF.

The rearrangement links TRBV7-2 to TRBJ2-1, with 13 bases lining up with TRBD2. CDR3 length equals 18 residues. Germline trimming cut 1 base from V and 1 base from J; bases unmatched to any gene: 4. CDR1 is SGHTA and CDR2 is FQGNSA in the germline V gene. CDR3 loop: CASSLGTSGSTSYNEQFF. CDR3 nucleotide sequence: TGTGCCAGCAGCTTAGGGACTAGCGGGAGCACATCCTACAATGAGCAGTTCTTC.

The V and J genes are TRBV5-5 and TRBJ2-1, with TRBD2 matching 7 bases. Germline values: CDR1 SGHKS, CDR2 YYEKEE (reference sequence). The CDR3 covers 15 residues. Germline trimming cut 0 bases from V and 2 bases from J; bases unmatched to any gene: 2. For the CDR3, the DNA is TGTGCCAGCAGCTTGGCGGGGGGTACCTACAATGAGCAGTTCTTC. Translated, it gives CASSLAGGTYNEQFF. The full variable domain, in which reference TRBV5-5 and TRBJ2-1 provide the parts outside the CDR3, is DAGVTQSPTHLIKTRGQQVTLRCSPISGHKSVSWYQQVLGQGPQFIFQYYEKEERGRGNFPDRFSARQFPNYSSELNVNALLLGDSALYLCASSLAGGTYNEQFFGPGTRLTVL.

V usage is TRBV11-2 and J usage is TRBJ2-3; a possible D gene is TRBD2 (6 bases). The germline V gene has CDR1 SGHAT and CDR2 FQNNGV. CDR3 size: 14 residues. V lost 5 bases and J 2 bases, leaving 11 bases between the germline ends. This CDR3 is CASSPDYNTDTQYF. In DNA form, the CDR3 reads TGTGCCAGCAGCCCGGACTACAACACAGATACGCAGTATTTT.

The V gene is TRBV29-1, the J gene TRBJ1-1, with D possibly matching TRBD1 (5 bases). The CDR3 is 13 amino acids. Germline V gene lookup returns CDR1 SQVTM and CDR2 ANQGSEA. V dropped 1 base and J dropped 2 bases, with 8 bases sitting between them. For the CDR3, the DNA is TGCAGCGTTGAAGCGCAGGGAAACACTGAAGCTTTCTTT. Its protein product is CSVEAQGNTEAFF. Filled out from reference TRBV29-1 and TRBJ1-1, the complete variable domain reads SAVISQKPSRDICQRGTSLTIQCQVDSQVTMMFWYRQQPGQSLTLIATANQGSEATYESGFVIDKFPISRPNLTFSTLTVSNMSPEDSSIYLCSVEAQGNTEAFFGQGTRLTVV.

This rearrangement joins TRBV5-4 to TRBJ1-3; D gene unclear. Germline CDR1 and CDR2: SGHNT and YYREEE (reference sequence). The CDR3 loop spans 14 amino acids. V was pared by 4 bases and J by 3 bases, with 11 bases between. The CDR3 region has the DNA TGTGCCAGCAGCCAGAATCAGGTTGGAAACACCATATATTTT. This translates into CASSQNQVGNTIYF.

The rearrangement uses TRBV29-1 and TRBJ2-7; D is uncertain. The CDR3 sequence is 12 residues long. The V and J ends lost 5 bases and 4 bases respectively, with 12 bases between them. Germline CDR1 is SQVTM and CDR2 is ANQGSEA. CDR3 protein: CSVRDPSYEQYF. CDR3 coding DNA: TGCAGCGTTAGAGACCCAAGTTACGAGCAGTACTTC.

The gene calls are TRBV11-2 and TRBJ1-1, with 8 bases matching TRBD1. The CDR3 has 15 amino acids. The germline V gene has CDR1 SGHAT and CDR2 FQNNGV. Trimming at V came to 1 base and at J to 0 bases, leaving 1 base not matched to a gene. The DNA for the CDR3 is TGTGCCAGCAGCTTAGGACAGGGGTTGAACACTGAAGCTTTCTTT. Translating gives CASSLGQGLNTEAFF.

The V and J genes are TRBV20-1 and TRBJ1-5; D perhaps matches TRBD1 (6 bases). Germline V CDR1 and CDR2: DFQATT, SNEGSKA (reference sequence). V lost 3 bases and J 11 bases, leaving 20 bases between the germline ends. This CDR3 has 14 amino acids. This chain's CDR3 is CSASDRRELGAQHF. CDR3 in DNA: TGCAGTGCTAGTGACAGGAGGGAGTTAGGGGCCCAGCATTTT.

The V and J genes are TRBV7-9 and TRBJ1-3; TRBD1 matches at 8 bases. In germline, CDR1 is SEHNR, CDR2 FQNEAQ (reference sequence). With V trimmed by 1 base and J by 7 bases, 12 bases remained unmatched. The CDR3 is 17 residues long. CDR3 in amino acids: CASSLGSRTGIWNTIYF. The CDR3 nucleotides are TGTGCCAGCAGCTTAGGCTCTCGGACAGGGATTTGGAACACCATATATTTT.

This chain connects TRBV5-1 to TRBJ1-2; TRBD1 matches at 7 bases. V shed 4 bases, J shed 5 bases, and the junction held 8 bases outside the gene matches. The germline CDR1 and CDR2 sequences are SGHRS and YFSETQ. This CDR3 has 14 amino acids. The chain's CDR3 is CASSQRTGGYGYTF. The CDR3 nucleotides read TGCGCCAGCAGCCAACGGACAGGAGGGTATGGCTACACCTTC.

In its sample, this clone was seen a few times. The V call is TRBV10-1, the J call TRBJ2-7, with D perhaps TRBD2 (5 bases). This CDR3 has 12 amino acids. Germline lookup yields CDR1 WNHNN and CDR2 SYGVQD (reference sequence). Trimming took 6 bases from V and 1 from J, leaving 7 bases between them. DNA of the CDR3: TGCGCCAGCAGCGGGGATTCCTACGAGCAGTACTTC. This codes for CASSGDSYEQYF.

This clone was recorded only once. The J gene is TRBJ2-1, the V gene TRBV11-3; the D gene could be TRBD1 or TRBD2 (6 bases each). The CDR3 runs to 14 residues. V was pared by 5 bases and J by 8 bases, with 16 bases between. Germline V gene lookup returns CDR1 SGHNT and CDR2 YENEEA. In DNA, the CDR3 is TGTGCCAGCAGCATAGGGGCCGGGGGCTATGAGCAGTTCTTC. Amino acids: CASSIGAGGYEQFF.

This clone was counted at least ten times. The chain links TRBV6-4 to TRBJ1-2; TRBD1 matches at 9 bases. The V and J ends lost 5 bases and 6 bases, in that order; junction bases with no gene match: 10. The CDR3 sequence is 15 residues long. Germline lookup yields CDR1 MRHNA and CDR2 SNTAGT. CDR3 DNA sequence: TGTGCCAGCAGTCCCAGAGGGACAGGGCTGGATGGCTACACCTTC. This sequence encodes CASSPRGTGLDGYTF.

V is TRBV29-1 and J is TRBJ2-2; tentative D call: TRBD2 (5 bases). Trimming cost V 3 bases and J 6 bases, with 8 bases left between them. CDR1 is SQVTM, CDR2 ANQGSEA, per germline. The CDR3 consists of 12 residues. CDR3 DNA sequence: TGCAGCGTTGAGGAACTAGCCGGGGAGCTGTTTTTT. Translating gives CSVEELAGELFF.

Only one count was recorded for this clone. The CDR3 bases are TGTGCCAGCAGTCGGATCACAGATACGCAGTATTTT. It is translated as CASSRITDTQYF. The J gene is TRBJ2-3, the V gene TRBV12-3 or TRBV12-4; D gene uncertain. The CDR3 extends over 12 amino acids. The V and J ends lost 5 bases and 2 bases respectively, with 5 bases between them.

The chain has TRBV12-5 and TRBJ2-1; 13 bases fit TRBD2. The V gene end was trimmed by 0 bases and the J gene end by 6 bases; junction bases not matched to a gene: 2. The CDR3 is 16 residues long. CDR1 is LGHNT and CDR2 is FRNRAP in the germline V gene. The CDR3 here is CASGLVLAGGPNEQFF. The CDR3 coding sequence is TGTGCTAGTGGTTTGGTACTAGCGGGAGGGCCCAATGAGCAGTTCTTC.

This clone has just one count. This chain links TRBV6-5 with TRBJ1-4; no reliable D call. V lost 2 bases and J lost 0, with 10 bases in between. The V gene's germline CDR1 is MNHEY and CDR2 SVGAGI. The CDR3 sequence is 16 residues long. The DNA of the CDR3 is TGTGCCAGCAGTTACCGACGAAGGACAACTAATGAAAAACTGTTTTTT. Amino acids: CASSYRRRTTNEKLFF.

J is TRBJ1-4 and V is TRBV5-4; the D gene is possibly TRBD1 (5 bases). V dropped 4 bases and J dropped 3 bases, with 10 bases sitting between them. Germline values: CDR1 SGHNT, CDR2 YYREEE (reference sequence). The CDR3 length is 14 residues. DNA of the CDR3: TGTGCCAGCAGCCTTGGGACGTCTAATGAAAAACTGTTTTTT. This codes for CASSLGTSNEKLFF.

This clone was seen more than once but under ten times. The CDR3 region is CASSRDDQGYTF. CDR3 sequence (DNA): TGTGCCAGCTCACGAGACGACCAGGGCTACACCTTC. The gene calls are TRBV18 and TRBJ1-2; D uncertain. V dropped 4 bases and J dropped 8 bases, with 11 bases sitting between them. From germline, CDR1 is KGHSH and CDR2 LQKENI. The CDR3 sequence is 12 residues long.

The chain links TRBV19 to TRBJ2-3, with 8 nucleotides matching TRBD2. Germline CDR1 is LNHDA and CDR2 is SQIVND (reference sequence). The CDR3 has 16 residues. The V gene end was trimmed by 7 bases and the J gene end by 9 bases; junction bases not matched to a gene: 18. The CDR3 loop reads CASTPRGLAEAETQYF. CDR3 nucleotide sequence: TGTGCCAGTACCCCACGAGGACTAGCTGAAGCGGAAACGCAGTATTTT.

The CDR3 sequence: CASSEVYGANVLTF. The CDR3 DNA follows: TGTGCCAGCAGTGAAGTGTATGGGGCCAACGTCCTGACTTTC. The chain couples TRBV6-4 to TRBJ2-6; D gene uncertain. From germline, CDR1 is MRHNA and CDR2 SNTAGT. With 3 bases removed from V and 3 bases from J, the gap between germline ends came to 6 bases. CDR3 length: 14 residues.